The clone carrying this T cell receptor beta chain turned up a few times. Antigen unknown. The record originates from a study of cytomegalovirus exposure and HLA in healthy donors. Findings and caveats of the study: The majority of CMV-associated TCR beta chains were reported as apparently HLA-restricted in a later analysis.

Researchers ran the PCR with 60 Vbeta and 13 Jbeta primers. Here immunoSEQ multiplex PCR was the method, and the copy in TCRdb shows in-frame clones only, minus some. The sample yields under 150,000 clones, around four fifths seen once. The CDR3 runs 13 residues. The V and J ends lost 2 bases and 8 bases respectively, with 11 bases between them. Germline CDR1 SGDLS, CDR2 YYNGEE. The chain is built from TRBV9 and TRBJ2-1; D is ambiguous. The receptor's source is a man in his thirties or forties in good health and CMV-seronegative. The sample comprised PBMCs. In DNA form, the CDR3 reads TGTGCCAGCAGCGTTCAGGTAGACGATGAGCAGTTCTTC. Protein product: CASSVQVDDEQFF.